This T cell receptor beta chain was retrieved from a study of neoadjuvant nivolumab and ipilimumab in lung cancer. Study-wide results and caveats: Pathologic regression was not significantly tied to TCR clonality.

The CDR3 is 14 amino acids. Germline loops: CDR1 SNHLY, CDR2 FYNNEI. V was pared by 0 bases and J by 5 bases, with 11 bases between. As for this clone: No antigen is known for it.

The protocol was immunoSEQ multiplex PCR, while the TCRdb copy is restricted to in-frame clones and leaves out a portion. The table shows about 23,000 clones, with roughly 84% occurring only once. The source of this sequence is an adult with non-small cell lung cancer. This chain connects TRBV2 to TRBJ2-7; D may correspond to TRBD1 or TRBD2 (5 bases each). The source was peripheral blood, collected before neoadjuvant nivolumab, alone or with ipilimumab. Written as DNA, the CDR3 is TGTGCCAGCAGTGAAGCGGCTGGGGGTCACGAGCAGTACTTC. Translation gives CASSEAAGGHEQYF. Combining the CDR3 with reference TRBV2 and TRBJ2-7 gives the whole variable domain EPEVTQTPSHQVTQMGQEVILRCVPISNHLYFYWYRQILGQKVEFLVSFYNNEISEKSEIFDDQFSVERPDGSNFTLKIRSTKLEDSAMYFCASSEAAGGHEQYFGPGTRLTVT.